A single sample gave rise to the 12 T cell receptor beta chains below, sequenced in a study of T-cell reconstitution after alpha-beta-depleted transplantation in children. TCRbeta library construction was performed incorporating unique molecular identifiers. Each CDR3 protein is one row after TCRdb ran MiXCR on the PCR reads. Found here are 440,000 or so distinct CDR3 sequences, approximately 41% of them singletons; the top ten hold roughly a quarter. The sample in question was PBMCs, obtained before TCRalphabeta/CD19-depleted stem cell transplant. These receptors were collected from a girl aged 2 to 10 with aplastic anemia, due to receive a stem cell transplant.

V usage is TRBV4-2 and J usage is TRBJ2-1; 8 bases are shared with TRBD2. The CDR3 is made up of 13 amino acids. Germline V gives CDR1 LGHNA, CDR2 YNFKEQ. V was pared by 7 bases and J by 6 bases, with 5 bases of the junction left unmatched. DNA for the CDR3: TGTGCCAGCACCGGGAGGGCTAGCAATGAGCAGTTCTTC. Its protein product is CASTGRASNEQFF.

Points on this clonotype: A junction end diverges from the germline sequence, so it may reflect a read error. V and J are TRBV27 and TRBJ2-1; tentatively, D is TRBD2 (6 bases). The CDR3 contains 12 residues. Germline assignment: CDR1 MNHEY and CDR2 SMNVEV (reference sequence). The CDR3 sequence: CACSRPGGEQFF. The CDR3 region has the DNA TGTGCCTGCAGTCGGCCTGGGGGGGAGCAGTTCTTC.

This clonotype turned up a few times. V usage is TRBV2 and J usage is TRBJ2-3; 8 nucleotides align to TRBD2. The CDR3 is made up of 14 amino acids. V gave up 6 bases and J gave up 2 bases; unmatched junction bases: 4. Germline CDR1 and CDR2: SNHLY and FYNNEI. CDR3 bases: TGTGCCAGCAGCTGGCGGGAGGTCACAGATACGCAGTATTTT. This codes for CASSWREVTDTQYF.

The J gene is TRBJ1-6, the V gene TRBV10-1; the D gene is possibly TRBD1 (5 bases). The CDR3 sequence is 13 residues long. From germline, CDR1 is WNHNN and CDR2 SYGVQD (reference sequence). Trimming cost V 8 bases and J 7 bases, with 12 bases left between them. CDR3 DNA sequence: TGCGCCAGCGGATCGGGACTCAATTCACCCCTCCACTTT. Translated: CASGSGLNSPLHF.

The chain is built from TRBV29-1 and TRBJ2-1; either TRBD1 or TRBD2 may fit D (5 bases each). In germline, CDR1 is SQVTM, CDR2 ANQGSEA. The V end was cut by 2 bases, the J end by 2 bases, with 13 bases between. CDR3 length: 15 amino acids. The CDR3 nucleotides are TGCAGCGTTGAATTTCCGGTGGGGGCCTACAATGAGCAGTTCTTC. Protein product: CSVEFPVGAYNEQFF.

The chain links TRBV5-6 to TRBJ2-5, with TRBD2 matching 7 bases. The CDR3 has 17 amino acids. The V gene end was trimmed by 4 bases and the J gene end by 4 bases; junction bases not matched to a gene: 16. The germline V gene has CDR1 SGHDT and CDR2 YYEEEE. CDR3 region: CASSTDYGTGGGETQYF. CDR3 nucleotide sequence: TGTGCCAGCAGCACGGACTACGGAACGGGGGGAGGAGAGACCCAGTACTTC.

This rearrangement joins TRBV20-1 to TRBJ2-7, with 7 bases matching TRBD1. Trimming removed 1 base from V and 2 bases from J; junction bases left unmatched: 5. Germline loops: CDR1 DFQATT, CDR2 SNEGSKA (reference sequence). The CDR3 length is 14 residues. The CDR3 DNA reads TGCAGTGCTAGAGTAGGGGGCGGCCCCTACGAGCAGTACTTC. It specifies CSARVGGGPYEQYF.

The chain links TRBV15 to TRBJ2-5; TRBD2 matches at 8 bases. CDR1 is LNHNV, CDR2 YYDKDF, per germline (reference sequence). The ends lost 3 bases at V and 5 bases at J; junction bases unmatched: 8. This CDR3 has 15 residues. As DNA, the CDR3 is TGTGCCACCAGCAGGAAGCGGGAGAGAGTTGAGACCCAGTACTTC. It specifies CATSRKRERVETQYF.

The sample holds a few counts of this clonotype. This chain links TRBV27 with TRBJ1-2, with unresolved D. Trimming removed 6 bases from V and 3 bases from J, with 8 bases in between. Germline-derived CDR1 and CDR2 are MNHEY and SMNVEV (reference sequence). The CDR3 sequence is 12 residues long. CDR3: CASRRGDYGYTF. The CDR3 DNA reads as TGTGCCAGCAGGCGCGGGGACTATGGCTACACCTTC.

This clonotype has a count of ten or more. V is TRBV4-1 and J is TRBJ2-5, with a weak D call TRBD2 (6 bases). This CDR3 is built from 15 residues. The V end was cut by 0 bases, the J end by 6 bases, with 14 bases between. Germline CDR1 and CDR2: MGHRA and YSYEKL. This CDR3 reads CASSQEDGSLKTQYF. CDR3 nucleotides: TGCGCCAGCAGCCAAGAGGACGGGAGTTTAAAGACCCAGTACTTC.

The chain recombines TRBV20-1 with TRBJ2-3; TRBD2 might be the D (6 bases). CDR3 length: 13 residues. Per germline, CDR1 DFQATT and CDR2 SNEGSKA (reference sequence). Trimming removed 6 bases from V and 3 bases from J, with 13 bases in between. CDR3 DNA: TGCAGTGCCCCGACTAGTCGAACAGATACGCAGTATTTT. Residues: CSAPTSRTDTQYF.

This chain joins TRBV10-2 and TRBJ1-1, with no clear D. This CDR3 region has 13 residues. The germline V gene has CDR1 WSHSY and CDR2 SAAADI. V lost 3 bases and J 4 bases, leaving 9 bases between the germline ends. The CDR3 reads CASSDYRSTEAFF. The CDR3 DNA follows: TGCGCCAGCAGTGATTACAGAAGCACTGAAGCTTTCTTT.